The 4 T cell receptor beta chains listed next were all sequenced from one sample in a study of blood T cell repertoires in COVID-19. Sequenced by immunoSEQ multiplex PCR; TCRdb stores in-frame clones only, minus some. The sample lists approximately 93,000 clones; over 70% were seen once. Sample: peripheral blood. The receptors derive from a human donor in a cohort sampled during active COVID-19.

The chain recombines TRBV5-1 with TRBJ1-1; possible D gene TRBD1, 6 bases. V lost 4 bases to trimming and J lost 3 bases, with 19 bases between them. Germline assignment: CDR1 SGHRS and CDR2 YFSETQ. The CDR3 has 16 amino acids. In DNA, the CDR3 is TGCGCCAGCAGCCCACCGGGGGGGGGCGCAGACACTGAAGCTTTCTTT. This gives the protein CASSPPGGGADTEAFF.

The chain couples TRBV29-1 to TRBJ1-1; D ambiguous. From germline, CDR1 is SQVTM and CDR2 ANQGSEA. Deletions cut 3 bases from V and 0 bases from J, with 8 bases between. The CDR3 extends over 13 amino acids. The CDR3 DNA is TGCAGCGTTGACAGGCCCATGAACACTGAAGCTTTCTTT. This gives the protein CSVDRPMNTEAFF. Drawing the rest from reference TRBV29-1 and TRBJ1-1, the complete variable domain is SAVISQKPSRDICQRGTSLTIQCQVDSQVTMMFWYRQQPGQSLTLIATANQGSEATYESGFVIDKFPISRPNLTFSTLTVSNMSPEDSSIYLCSVDRPMNTEAFFGQGTRLTVV.

The chain employs TRBV27 and TRBJ1-1; perhaps TRBD1 as D (6 bases). The CDR3 has 11 residues. Deletions cut 6 bases from V and 11 bases from J, with 13 bases between. The germline gives CDR1 MNHEY, CDR2 SMNVEV (reference sequence). This chain's CDR3 is CASRYRAEAFF. The DNA for the CDR3 is TGTGCCAGCAGGTACAGGGCGGAGGCTTTCTTT.

The CDR3, as DNA: TGTGCCACCAGCGGGGGTGGGGCTAGCGGGAGGCTTTATTTCAATGAGCAGTTCTTC. It is translated as CATSGGGASGRLYFNEQFF. This sequence joins TRBV15 and TRBJ2-1; 11 bases line up with TRBD2. The V and J ends lost 5 bases and 6 bases, in that order; junction bases with no gene match: 18. CDR1 is LNHNV, CDR2 YYDKDF, per germline (reference sequence). CDR3 size: 19 residues.